This T cell receptor (beta chain) was retrieved from a study of OX40 agonist ivuxolimab in advanced cancers. Only in-frame clones appear in the TCRdb table, and some are missing; sequencing was by immunoSEQ multiplex PCR. The table records fewer than 100,000 clones, 85% to 90% of them present only once. Note on this clone: Antigen unknown.

Germline-derived CDR1 and CDR2 are LNHDA and SQIVND (reference sequence). Trimming removed 1 base from V and 4 bases from J; junction bases left unmatched: 2. The CDR3 is 16 residues long. Notes on the study in general: Specificity for antigen went undetermined in the expanded peripheral T cells.

This TCR came from an adult with an advanced solid tumor such as melanoma, head and neck, liver or kidney cancer. The chain combines TRBV19 with TRBJ2-1; 12 bases agree with TRBD2. The source was CD4+ or CD8+ T cells sorted from blood, collected in a trial of the OX40 agonist ivuxolimab. The CDR3 nucleotides are TGTGCCAGTAGTATAGGAGGACTAGCGGGGTACAATGAGCAGTTCTTC. The encoded protein is CASSIGGLAGYNEQFF.